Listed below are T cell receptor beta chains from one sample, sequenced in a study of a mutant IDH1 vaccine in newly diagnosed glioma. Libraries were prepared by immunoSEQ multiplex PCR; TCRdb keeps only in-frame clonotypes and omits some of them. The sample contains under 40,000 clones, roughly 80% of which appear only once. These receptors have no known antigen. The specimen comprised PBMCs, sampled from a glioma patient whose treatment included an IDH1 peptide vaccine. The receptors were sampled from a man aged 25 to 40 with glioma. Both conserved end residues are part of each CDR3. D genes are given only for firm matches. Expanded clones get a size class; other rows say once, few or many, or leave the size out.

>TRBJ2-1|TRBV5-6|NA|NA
CASSLAETDPYNEQFF
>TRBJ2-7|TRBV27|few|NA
CASSLSPDSTAYEQYF
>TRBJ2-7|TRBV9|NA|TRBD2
CASSLTSGRSYEQYF
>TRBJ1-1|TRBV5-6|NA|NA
CASSRGPNTEAFF
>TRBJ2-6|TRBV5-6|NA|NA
CASLYYRASGANVLTF
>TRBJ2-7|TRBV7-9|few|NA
CASSWGRKRTDSYEQYF
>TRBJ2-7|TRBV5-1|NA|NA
CASSLDGGREQYF
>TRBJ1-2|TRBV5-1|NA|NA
CASSLSGLAGAF
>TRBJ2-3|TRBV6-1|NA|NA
CASSESIPSWTSTDTQYF
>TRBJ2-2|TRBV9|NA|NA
CASSVGAPTGELFF
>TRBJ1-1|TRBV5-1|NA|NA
CASAVGGSNTEAFF
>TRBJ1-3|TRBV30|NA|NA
CAWSKGNTIYF
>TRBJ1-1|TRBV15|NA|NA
CATSRGGLGNTEAFF
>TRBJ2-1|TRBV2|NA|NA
CASKEVPSYNEQFF
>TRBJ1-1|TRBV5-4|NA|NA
CASSFPGGSNTEAFF
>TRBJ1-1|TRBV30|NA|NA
CAWSPRLRGTEAFF
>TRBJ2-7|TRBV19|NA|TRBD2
CASSIAWTSGTYEQYF
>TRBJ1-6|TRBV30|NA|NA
CAWSAPGTYNSPLHF
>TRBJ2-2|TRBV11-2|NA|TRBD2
CASRPGTSGRANSGELFF
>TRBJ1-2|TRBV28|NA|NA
CASSSPGRDYGYTF
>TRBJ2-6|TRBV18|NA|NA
CASSPPSSGANVLTF
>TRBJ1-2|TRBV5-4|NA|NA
CASSPIRGNGYTF
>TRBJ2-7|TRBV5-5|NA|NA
CASSLYYRDPLYEQYF
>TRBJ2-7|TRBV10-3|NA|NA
CAISEEISPYEQYF
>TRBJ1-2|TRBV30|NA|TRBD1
CAWSVYTGTGGLKGGYTF
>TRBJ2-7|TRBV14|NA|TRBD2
CASSQDRGLIPGEQYF